One sample yielded the 5 T cell receptor beta chains listed below, sequenced in a study of cytomegalovirus exposure and HLA in healthy donors. The PCR used 60 Vbeta and 13 Jbeta primers. The data were produced by immunoSEQ multiplex PCR, yet TCRdb's version contains in-frame clones alone and is incomplete. The data show some 200,000 clones, approximately 81% seen once. Sequencing was done on a sample of PBMCs. The source of these receptors is a woman in her forties or fifties in good health and CMV-seronegative.

CDR3 sequence (DNA): TGTGCCAGCAGCTTGGGGCGGTTCCAAGAGACCCAGTACTTC. Amino acids: CASSLGRFQETQYF. The chain is built from TRBV7-2 and TRBJ2-5, with a weak D call TRBD1 (5 bases). CDR1 and CDR2 (germline): SGHTA, FQGNSA. V lost 3 bases to trimming and J lost 1 base, with 9 bases between them. The CDR3 totals 14 residues. Based on the CDR3 plus reference TRBV7-2 and TRBJ2-5, the full variable domain is GAGVSQSPSNKVTEKGKDVELRCDPISGHTALYWYRQSLGQGLEFLIYFQGNSAPDKSGLPSDRFSAERTGGSVSTLTIQRTQQEDSAVYLCASSLGRFQETQYFGPGTRLLVL.

Only a few counts were recorded for this clone. The J gene is TRBJ1-5, the V gene TRBV7-8, with D perhaps TRBD1 (5 bases). Trimming took off 0 bases at V and 9 bases at J, with 9 bases between the two ends. The V gene's germline CDR1 is SGHVS and CDR2 FQNEAQ. The CDR3 spans 13 residues. The CDR3 is CASSLADSRPQHF. The CDR3 nucleotides are TGTGCCAGCAGCTTAGCCGACAGCCGGCCCCAGCATTTT.

This clone was seen only once. The chain has TRBV4-3 and TRBJ2-7; 9 nucleotides match TRBD2. The CDR3 totals 13 residues. V was pared by 2 bases and J by 12 bases, with 8 bases of the junction left unmatched. CDR1 is LGHNA, CDR2 YSLEER, per germline. Written as DNA, the CDR3 is TGCGCCAGCAGCCAAAATAGCGGGAGCCTCTTGTACTTC. This codes for CASSQNSGSLLYF.

This chain joins TRBV9 and TRBJ2-7; tentatively, D is TRBD1 (6 bases). CDR1 is SGDLS and CDR2 is YYNGEE in the germline V gene. Trimming took off 0 bases at V and 2 bases at J, with 12 bases between the two ends. The CDR3 runs to 15 residues. DNA for the CDR3: TGTGCCAGCAGCGTAGCTACAGGGAATGCCTACGAGCAGTACTTC. This encodes CASSVATGNAYEQYF.

This sequence joins TRBV4-2 and TRBJ2-1; D is perhaps TRBD2 (6 bases). Germline V lookup: CDR1 LGHNA, CDR2 YNFKEQ. The CDR3 is 14 residues long. V lost 0 bases, J lost 9 bases, and 12 bases lay in between. CDR3 region: CASSQEVLAGEQFF. In DNA, the CDR3 is TGTGCCAGCAGCCAAGAGGTACTAGCCGGTGAGCAGTTCTTC.